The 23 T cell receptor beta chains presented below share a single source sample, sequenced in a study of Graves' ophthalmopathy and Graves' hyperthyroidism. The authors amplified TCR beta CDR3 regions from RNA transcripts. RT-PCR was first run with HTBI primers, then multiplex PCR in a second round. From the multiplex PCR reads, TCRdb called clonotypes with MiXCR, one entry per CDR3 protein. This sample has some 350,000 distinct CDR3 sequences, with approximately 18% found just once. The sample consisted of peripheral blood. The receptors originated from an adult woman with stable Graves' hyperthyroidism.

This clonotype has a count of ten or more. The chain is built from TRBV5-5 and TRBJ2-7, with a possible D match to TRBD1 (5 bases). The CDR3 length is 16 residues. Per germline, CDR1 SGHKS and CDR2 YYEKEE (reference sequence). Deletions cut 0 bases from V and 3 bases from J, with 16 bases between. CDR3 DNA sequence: TGTGCCAGCAGCTTGGTCTCAGGGTCCATGCTCTACGAGCAGTACTTC. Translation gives CASSLVSGSMLYEQYF.

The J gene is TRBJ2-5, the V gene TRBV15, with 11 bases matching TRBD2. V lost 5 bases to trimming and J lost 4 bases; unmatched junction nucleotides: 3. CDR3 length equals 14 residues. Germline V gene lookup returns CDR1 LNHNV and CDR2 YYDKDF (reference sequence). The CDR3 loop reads CATSPSGGRETQYF. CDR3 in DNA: TGTGCCACCAGCCCTAGCGGGGGGCGAGAGACCCAGTACTTC.

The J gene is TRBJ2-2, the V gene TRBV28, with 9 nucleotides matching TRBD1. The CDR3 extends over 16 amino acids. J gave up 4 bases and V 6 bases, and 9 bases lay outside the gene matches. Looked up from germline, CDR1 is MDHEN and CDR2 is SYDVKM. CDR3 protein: CASSSRDRVPTGELFF. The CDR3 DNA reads TGTGCCAGCAGCAGCCGGGACAGGGTCCCCACCGGGGAGCTGTTTTTT.

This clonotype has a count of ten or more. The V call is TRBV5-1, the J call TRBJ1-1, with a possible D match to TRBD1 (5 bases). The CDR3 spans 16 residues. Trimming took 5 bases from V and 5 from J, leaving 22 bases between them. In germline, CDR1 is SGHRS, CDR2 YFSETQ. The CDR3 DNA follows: TGCGCCAGCAGGGCGGTTAGGGGCGTAAAATTAACTGAAGCTTTCTTT. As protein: CASRAVRGVKLTEAFF.

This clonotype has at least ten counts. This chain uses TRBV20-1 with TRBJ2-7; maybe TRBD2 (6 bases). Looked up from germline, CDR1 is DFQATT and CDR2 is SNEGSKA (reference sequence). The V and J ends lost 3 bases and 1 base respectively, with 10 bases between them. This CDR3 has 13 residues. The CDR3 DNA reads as TGCAGTGCTAGGGACTACTCGTCCTACGAGCAGTACTTC. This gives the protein CSARDYSSYEQYF.

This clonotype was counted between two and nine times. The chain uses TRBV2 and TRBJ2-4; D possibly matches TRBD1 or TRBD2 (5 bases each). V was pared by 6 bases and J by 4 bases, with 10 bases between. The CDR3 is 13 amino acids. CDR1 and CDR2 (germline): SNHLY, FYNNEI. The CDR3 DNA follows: TGTGCCAGCAGAAGGGACGTAAAAAACATTCAGTACTTC. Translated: CASRRDVKNIQYF.

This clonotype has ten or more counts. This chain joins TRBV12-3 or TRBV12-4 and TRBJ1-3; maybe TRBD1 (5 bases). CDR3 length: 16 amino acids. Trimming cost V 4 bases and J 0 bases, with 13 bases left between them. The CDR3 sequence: CASSSVTDPSGNTIYF. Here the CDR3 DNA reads TGTGCCAGCAGTTCGGTGACAGACCCCTCTGGAAACACCATATATTTT.

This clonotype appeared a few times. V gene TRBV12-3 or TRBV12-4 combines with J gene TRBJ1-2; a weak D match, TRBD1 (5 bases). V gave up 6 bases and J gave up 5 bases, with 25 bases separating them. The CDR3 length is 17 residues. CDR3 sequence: CASSPTVQMTDRYGYTF. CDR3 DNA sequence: TGTGCCAGCAGCCCCACGGTCCAGATGACAGACCGATATGGCTACACCTTC.

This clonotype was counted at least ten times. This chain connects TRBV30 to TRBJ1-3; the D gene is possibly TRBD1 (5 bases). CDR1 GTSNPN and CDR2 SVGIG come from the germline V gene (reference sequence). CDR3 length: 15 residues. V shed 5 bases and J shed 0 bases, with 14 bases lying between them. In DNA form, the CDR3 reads TGTGCCTGGGGGCAGGGCGGAACCTCTGGAAACACCATATATTTT. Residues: CAWGQGGTSGNTIYF.

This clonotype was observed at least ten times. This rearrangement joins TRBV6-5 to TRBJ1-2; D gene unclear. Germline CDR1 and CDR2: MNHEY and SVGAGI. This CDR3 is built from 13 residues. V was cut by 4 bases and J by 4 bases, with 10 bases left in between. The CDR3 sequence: CASSFSAFYGYTF. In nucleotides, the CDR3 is TGTGCCAGCAGTTTTTCCGCTTTCTATGGCTACACCTTC.

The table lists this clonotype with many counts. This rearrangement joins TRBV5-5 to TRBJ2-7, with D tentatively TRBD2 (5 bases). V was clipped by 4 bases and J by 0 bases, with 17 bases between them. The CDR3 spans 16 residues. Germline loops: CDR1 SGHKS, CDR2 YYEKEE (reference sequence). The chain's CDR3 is CASSPQNTRISYEQYF. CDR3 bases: TGTGCCAGCAGCCCCCAAAATACTAGGATCTCCTACGAGCAGTACTTC.

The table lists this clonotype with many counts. Here the CDR3 reads CAIMRQTGELFF. The CDR3 DNA reads TGTGCCATCATGAGGCAAACCGGGGAGCTGTTTTTT. The rearrangement joins TRBV10-3 to TRBJ2-2; D is unclear. V lost 7 bases, J lost 5 bases, and 8 bases lay in between. The CDR3 has 12 amino acids. Germline V gene lookup returns CDR1 ENHRY and CDR2 SYGVKD.

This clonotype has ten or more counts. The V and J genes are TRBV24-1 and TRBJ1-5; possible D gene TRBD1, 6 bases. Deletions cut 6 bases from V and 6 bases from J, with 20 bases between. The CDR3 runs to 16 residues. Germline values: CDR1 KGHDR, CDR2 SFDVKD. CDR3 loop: CATSSGTGSGIQPQHF. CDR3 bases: TGTGCCACCAGTAGCGGTACAGGGAGCGGGATTCAGCCCCAGCATTTT.

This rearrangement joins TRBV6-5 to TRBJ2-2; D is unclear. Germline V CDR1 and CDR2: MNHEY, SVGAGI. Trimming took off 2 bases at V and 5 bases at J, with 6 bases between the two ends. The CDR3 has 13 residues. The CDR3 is CASSYTVTGELFF. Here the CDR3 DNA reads TGTGCCAGCAGTTACACAGTGACCGGGGAGCTGTTTTTT.

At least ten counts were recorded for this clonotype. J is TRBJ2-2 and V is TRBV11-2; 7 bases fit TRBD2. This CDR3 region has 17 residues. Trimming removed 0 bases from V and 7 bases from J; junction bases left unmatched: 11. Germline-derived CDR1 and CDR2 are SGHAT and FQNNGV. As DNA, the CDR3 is TGTGCCAGCAGCTTAGAAGTATGGGGCGGGAGTGTCGGGGAGCTGTTTTTT. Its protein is CASSLEVWGGSVGELFF.

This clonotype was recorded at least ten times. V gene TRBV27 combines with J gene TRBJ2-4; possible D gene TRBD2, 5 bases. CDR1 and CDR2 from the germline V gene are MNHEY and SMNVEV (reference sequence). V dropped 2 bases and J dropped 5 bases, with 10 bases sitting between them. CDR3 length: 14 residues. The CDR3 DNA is TGTGCCAGCAGTTTAGGAGGTGGGGAAAACATTCAGTACTTC. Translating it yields CASSLGGGENIQYF.

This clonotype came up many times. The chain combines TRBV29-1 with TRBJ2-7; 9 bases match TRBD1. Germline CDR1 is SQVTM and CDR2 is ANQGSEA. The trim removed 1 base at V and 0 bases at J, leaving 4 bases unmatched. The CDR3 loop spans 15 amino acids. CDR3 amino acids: CSVEAGTGFSYEQYF. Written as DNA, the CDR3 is TGCAGCGTTGAAGCCGGGACAGGGTTCTCCTACGAGCAGTACTTC.

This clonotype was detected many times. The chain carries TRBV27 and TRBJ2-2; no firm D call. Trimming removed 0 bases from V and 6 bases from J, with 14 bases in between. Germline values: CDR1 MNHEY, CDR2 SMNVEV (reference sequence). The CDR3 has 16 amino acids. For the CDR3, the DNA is TGTGCCAGCAGTTTATCGGGCACATTATCGGCCGGGGAGCTGTTTTTT. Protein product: CASSLSGTLSAGELFF.

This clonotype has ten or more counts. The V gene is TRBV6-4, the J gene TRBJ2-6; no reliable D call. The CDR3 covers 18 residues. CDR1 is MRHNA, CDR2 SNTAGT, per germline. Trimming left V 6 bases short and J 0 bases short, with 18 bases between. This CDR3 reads CASRPPTDRPSGANVLTF. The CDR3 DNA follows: TGTGCCAGCAGACCCCCGACTGACCGACCCTCTGGGGCCAACGTCCTGACTTTC.

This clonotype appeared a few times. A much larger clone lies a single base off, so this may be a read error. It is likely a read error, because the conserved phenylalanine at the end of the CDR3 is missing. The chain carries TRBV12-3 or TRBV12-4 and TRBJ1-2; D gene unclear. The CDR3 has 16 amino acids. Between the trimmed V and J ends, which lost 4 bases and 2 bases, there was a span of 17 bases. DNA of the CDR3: TGTGCCAGCAGTTCGCCTTATCCGGCGCTAAACTATGGCTACACCCTC. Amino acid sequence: CASSSPYPALNYGYTL.

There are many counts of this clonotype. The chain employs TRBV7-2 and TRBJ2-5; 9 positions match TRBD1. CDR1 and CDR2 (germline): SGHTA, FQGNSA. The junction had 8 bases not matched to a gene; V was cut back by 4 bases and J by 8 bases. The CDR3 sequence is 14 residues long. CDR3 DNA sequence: TGTGCCAGCAGCTCCAGACAGGGGGAATTAACCCAGTACTTC. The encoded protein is CASSSRQGELTQYF.

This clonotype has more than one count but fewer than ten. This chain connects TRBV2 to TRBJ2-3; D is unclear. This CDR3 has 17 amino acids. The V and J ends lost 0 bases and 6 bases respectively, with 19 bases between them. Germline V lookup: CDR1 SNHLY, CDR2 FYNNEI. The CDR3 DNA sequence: TGTGCCAGCAGTGAAGCGCTTGGCCTGGCGGCAGAGGATACGCAGTATTTT. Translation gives CASSEALGLAAEDTQYF.

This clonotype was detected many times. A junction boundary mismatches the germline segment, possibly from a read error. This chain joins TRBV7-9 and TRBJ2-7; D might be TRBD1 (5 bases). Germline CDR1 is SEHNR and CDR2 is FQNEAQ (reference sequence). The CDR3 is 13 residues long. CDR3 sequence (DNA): TGTGCCAGCAGCTACATGATCGGACACCCGGTTGACTTC. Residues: CASSYMIGHPVDF.